This TCR beta chain was sequenced for a study of blood T cell repertoires in COVID-19. Across the whole study: The United States, Italy and Spain supplied acute and convalescent COVID-19 samples.

The data were produced by immunoSEQ multiplex PCR, yet TCRdb's version contains in-frame clones alone and is incomplete. Of about 180,000 clones listed, roughly 80% are singletons. The ends were cut back, 6 bases at V and 5 bases at J, with 16 bases in the middle. Germline CDR1 and CDR2: MNHEY and SVGAGI. The CDR3 is made up of 14 amino acids. This clone was counted a few times. The specimen sequenced was PBMCs or T cells enriched from blood (not recorded which). The chain uses TRBV6-5 and TRBJ2-5; possibly TRBD2 for D (6 bases). The TCR was taken from a woman in her forties with acute COVID-19. The chain's CDR3 is CASSYAGNSETQYF. CDR3 DNA: TGTGCCAGCAGCTACGCGGGGAACTCGGAGACCCAGTACTTC.